This T cell receptor beta chain was documented in a study of T cell changes during pregnancy in multiple sclerosis. This CDR3 region has 13 residues. V lost 0 bases, J lost 3 bases, and 6 bases lay in between. Germline V gene sequence: CDR1 SGDLS, CDR2 YYNGEE. The data were produced by immunoSEQ multiplex PCR, yet TCRdb's version contains in-frame clones alone and is incomplete. The data show 79,000 or so clones, around 85% seen once. This receptor was obtained from a female donor with multiple sclerosis, enrolled in a pregnancy study. The material was peripheral blood, obtained before pregnancy. The genes are TRBV9 and TRBJ2-5; D unresolved. CDR3 loop: CASSVVQEETQYF. CDR3 DNA sequence: TGTGCCAGCAGCGTAGTTCAGGAAGAGACCCAGTACTTC.